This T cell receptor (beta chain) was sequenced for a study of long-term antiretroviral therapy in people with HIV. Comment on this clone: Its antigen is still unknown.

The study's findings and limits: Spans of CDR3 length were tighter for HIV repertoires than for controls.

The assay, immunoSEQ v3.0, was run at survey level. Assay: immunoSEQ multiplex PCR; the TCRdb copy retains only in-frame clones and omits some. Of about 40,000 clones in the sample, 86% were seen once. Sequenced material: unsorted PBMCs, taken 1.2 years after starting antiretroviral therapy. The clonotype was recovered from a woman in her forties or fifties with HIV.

This CDR3 is CSALRQTEAFF. The CDR3 coding sequence is TGCAGTGCCCTTCGACAGACCGAAGCTTTCTTT. The rearrangement joins TRBV20-1 to TRBJ1-1; weak D call: TRBD1 (5 bases). The CDR3 is 11 amino acids. Germline V gene sequence: CDR1 DFQATT, CDR2 SNEGSKA (reference sequence). Trimming took 6 bases from V and 8 from J, leaving 13 bases between them.